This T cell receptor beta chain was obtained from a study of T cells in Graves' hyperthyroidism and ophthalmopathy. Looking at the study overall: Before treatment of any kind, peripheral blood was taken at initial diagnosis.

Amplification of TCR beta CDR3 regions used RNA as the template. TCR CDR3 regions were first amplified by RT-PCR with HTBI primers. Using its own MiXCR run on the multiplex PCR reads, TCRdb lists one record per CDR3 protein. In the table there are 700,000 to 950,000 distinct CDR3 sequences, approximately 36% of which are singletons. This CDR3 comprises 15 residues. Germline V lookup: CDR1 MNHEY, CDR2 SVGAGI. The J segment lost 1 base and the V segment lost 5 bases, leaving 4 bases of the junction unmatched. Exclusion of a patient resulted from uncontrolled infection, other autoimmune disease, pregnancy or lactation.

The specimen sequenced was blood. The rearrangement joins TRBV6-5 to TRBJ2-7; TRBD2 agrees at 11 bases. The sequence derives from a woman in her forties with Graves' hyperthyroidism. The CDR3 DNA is TGTGCCAGCAGTGCCACTAGCGGGGGTTCCTACGAGCAGTACTTC. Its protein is CASSATSGGSYEQYF.